This T cell receptor beta chain was observed in a study of T cell repertoires in cytomegalovirus infection. On the study more broadly: Indicated by public TCR beta signatures were CMV infection and matching HLA type.

TCRdb analysed the reads with MiXCR anew, one entry per CDR3 protein. The sample holds some 700,000 distinct CDR3 sequences, roughly 36% seen once. There are a few counts of this clonotype. Its target is unknown. The CDR3 is 13 residues long. The V end was cut by 7 bases, the J end by 4 bases, with 14 bases between. This receptor was taken from a human donor in good health (CMV status not recorded). Some clones in this sample may be carry-over from other donors' samples. The material sequenced was cultured PBMCs, taken from culture after CMV antigen stimulation. The V call is TRBV12-3 or TRBV12-4, the J call TRBJ2-7; D may be TRBD1 or TRBD2 (5 bases each). The CDR3 DNA reads TGTGCCAGCACCCTGGGGCGGGTGTACGAGCAGTACTTC. Its translation: CASTLGRVYEQYF.